This TCR beta chain comes out of a study of cytomegalovirus exposure and HLA in healthy donors. Study-level information: The early release's HLA-typed donors yielded 65 million to 85 million unique TCRs. Findings of the study overall: A link between a missense DCLRE1C variant and TCR beta V- and J-gene trimming emerged from a later analysis. Earlier analysis yielded a pattern in which most TCR beta V segments were productive about 87% or about 30% of the time.

The study ran its PCR with 60 Vbeta and 13 Jbeta primers. The assay was immunoSEQ multiplex PCR, and TCRdb's table has in-frame clones only and misses some. The sample shows about 160,000 clones, 86% of them seen only once. This clone was detected once. The antigen is unknown. Germline CDR1 and CDR2: MRHNA and SNTAGT. J was trimmed by 4 bases and V by 4 bases; bases with no gene match: 4. The CDR3 totals 15 residues. The chain carries TRBV6-4 and TRBJ2-1; 10 bases map to TRBD2. Sequencing used PBMCs. This receptor was identified in a woman between 18 and 29 years old in good health and CMV-seronegative. CDR3 sequence (DNA): TGTGCCAGCAGTGGAGGGACTAGCGATTACAATGAGCAGTTCTTC. This sequence encodes CASSGGTSDYNEQFF.